This TCR beta chain comes out of a study of CXCR3-negative and CXCR3-positive naive CD8 T cells. With respect to this clonotype: The antigen is undetermined.

Naive CD8+ T cells showed a CD45RO-CCR7+CD27+CD95- phenotype. General study results and limits: Similar TRBV-TRBJ usage characterized naive CXCR3-negative and CXCR3-positive cells; memory cells differed. More hydrophobic TRB CDR3s occurred in CXCR3-positive than in CXCR3-negative naive cells. Both naive subsets had comparably high diversity; memory CD8+ cells much lower.

The CDR3 is made up of 13 amino acids. Germline CDR1 is SNHLY and CDR2 is FYNNEI. TRB cDNA libraries were made by UMI-labeled 5' RACE. TCRdb re-analyzed the 5' RACE reads; it lists each CDR3 protein once, without DNA. The sample table sets out roughly 110,000 distinct CDR3 sequences. The clonotype comes from a human donor in good health. Some clones in this sample may be carry-over from other donors' samples. V is TRBV2 and J is TRBJ1-1. The sample taken for sequencing was naive CXCR3+ CD8+ T cells from blood. Subset denoted: CD45RO-CCR7+CD27+CD95- naive CD8+ T cells expressing CXCR3 (TNR3+). CDR3 sequence reads: CASGSTGNTEAFF.